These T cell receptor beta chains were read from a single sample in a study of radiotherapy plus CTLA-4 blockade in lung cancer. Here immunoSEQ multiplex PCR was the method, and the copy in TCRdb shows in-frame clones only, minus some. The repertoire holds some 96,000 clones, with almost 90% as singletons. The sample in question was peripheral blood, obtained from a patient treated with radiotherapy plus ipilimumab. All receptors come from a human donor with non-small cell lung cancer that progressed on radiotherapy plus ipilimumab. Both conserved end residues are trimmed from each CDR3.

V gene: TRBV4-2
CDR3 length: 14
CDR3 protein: ASSQGIGRLYNEQF

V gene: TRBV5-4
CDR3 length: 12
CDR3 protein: ASSFEATNEKLF

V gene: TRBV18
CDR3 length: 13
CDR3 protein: ASSPKEGYTGELF

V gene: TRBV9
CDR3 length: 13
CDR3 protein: ASSRDPSPQETQY

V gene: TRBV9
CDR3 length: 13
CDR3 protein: ASSVGQGGTYEQY

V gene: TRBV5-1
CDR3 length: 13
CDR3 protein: ASSLTAPPGEKLF

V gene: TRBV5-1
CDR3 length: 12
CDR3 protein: ASSLDRVGTEAF

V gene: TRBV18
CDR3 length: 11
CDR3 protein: ASSPPTTDTQY

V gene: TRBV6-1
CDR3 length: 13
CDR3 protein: ASRAGGREENEQF

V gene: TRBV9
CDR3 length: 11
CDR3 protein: ASSVAGFETQY

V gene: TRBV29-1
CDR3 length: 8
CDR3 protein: SVIPPGQF

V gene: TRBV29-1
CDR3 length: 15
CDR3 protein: SVEDPLLAGGGDTQY

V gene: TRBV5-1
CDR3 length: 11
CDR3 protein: ASSITANTEAF

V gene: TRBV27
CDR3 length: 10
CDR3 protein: ASSFRGTEAF

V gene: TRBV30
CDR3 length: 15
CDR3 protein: AWSVKVKNPVVTEAF

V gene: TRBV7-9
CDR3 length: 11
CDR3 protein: ASTGARYTEAF

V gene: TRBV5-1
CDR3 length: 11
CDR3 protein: ASARVVDNEQF

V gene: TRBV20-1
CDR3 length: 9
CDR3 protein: SARDAYEQY

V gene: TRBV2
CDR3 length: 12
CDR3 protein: ASSVRPMNTEAF

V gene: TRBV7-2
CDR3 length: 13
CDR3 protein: ASKGTSGRTDTQY

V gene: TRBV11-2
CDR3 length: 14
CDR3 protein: ASSSGSGRGADTQY

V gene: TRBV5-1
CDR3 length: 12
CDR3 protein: ASFRTGGTDTQY

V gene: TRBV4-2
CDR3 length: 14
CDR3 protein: ASSQGPQTGTGELF

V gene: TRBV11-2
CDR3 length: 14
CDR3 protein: ASSRLAGDSYNEQF

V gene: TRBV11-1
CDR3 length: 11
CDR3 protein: ASSLGLANEQF

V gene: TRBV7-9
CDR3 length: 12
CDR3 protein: ASSLGQGVSEQY

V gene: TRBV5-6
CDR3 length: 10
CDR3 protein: ASSLAAGVLY

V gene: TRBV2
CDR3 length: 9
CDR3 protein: ASRGGDEQF

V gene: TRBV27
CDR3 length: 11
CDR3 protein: ASGGQGNQPQH

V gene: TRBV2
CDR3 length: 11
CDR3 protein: ASSTIITYGYT

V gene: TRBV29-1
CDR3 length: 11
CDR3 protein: SVGQGGGNTIY

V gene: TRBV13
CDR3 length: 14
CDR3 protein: ASSAGTASTNEKLF

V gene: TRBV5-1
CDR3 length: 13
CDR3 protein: ASSRRDSSYNEQF

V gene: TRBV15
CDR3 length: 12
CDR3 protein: ATSPQTPRETQY

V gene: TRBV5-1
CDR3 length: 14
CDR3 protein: ASSLVSRRSTDTQY

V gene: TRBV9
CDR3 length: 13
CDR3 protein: ASNLQGASTDTQY

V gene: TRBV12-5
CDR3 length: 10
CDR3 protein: ASYTSRNEQF

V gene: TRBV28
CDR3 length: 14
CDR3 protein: ASSFRARGGADTQY

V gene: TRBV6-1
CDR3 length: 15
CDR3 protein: ASSEALTSGVADTQY

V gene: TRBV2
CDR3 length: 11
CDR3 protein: ASSEGRAEKLF

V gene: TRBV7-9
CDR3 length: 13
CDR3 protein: ASSLAGAGGRGYT

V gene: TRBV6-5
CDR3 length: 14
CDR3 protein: ASSYSLLRLTGELF

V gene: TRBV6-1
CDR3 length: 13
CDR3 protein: ASNFRQGAGEKLF

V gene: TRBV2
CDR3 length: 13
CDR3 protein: ASSAASGSYNEQF

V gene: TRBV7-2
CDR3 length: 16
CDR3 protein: ASSLAGLAGGGRDTQY

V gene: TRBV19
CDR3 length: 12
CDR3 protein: ASGTRASTDTQY

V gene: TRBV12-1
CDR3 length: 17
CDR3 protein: ASSFAGRVVSQFNQPQH

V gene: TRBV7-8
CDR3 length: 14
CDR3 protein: ASSLGIGFNTGELF

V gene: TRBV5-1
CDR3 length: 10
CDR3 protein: ASRGGVETQY

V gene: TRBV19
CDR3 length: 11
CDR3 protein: ASSMMWGEKLF

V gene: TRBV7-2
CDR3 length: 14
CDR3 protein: ASSKTAGTALNEQF

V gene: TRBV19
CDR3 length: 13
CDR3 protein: ASSASSSTNEKLF

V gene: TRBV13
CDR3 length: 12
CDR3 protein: ASSPYDGTGELF

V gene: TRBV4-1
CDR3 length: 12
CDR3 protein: ASSHSTSPETQY

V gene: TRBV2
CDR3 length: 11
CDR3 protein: ATTGAGGYGYT

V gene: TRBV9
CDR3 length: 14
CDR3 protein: ASSVGVGPNTGELF

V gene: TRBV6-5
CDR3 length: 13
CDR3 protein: ASSYSGGWDYEQY

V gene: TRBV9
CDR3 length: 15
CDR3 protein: ASSVVEGGSSGNTIY